These 3 T cell receptor beta chains were all obtained from the same sample, sequenced in a study of cytotoxic CD8 clonotypes in ibrutinib-treated CLL (dated by TCRdb to the early 2020s). The meaning of the sample's time point label: 20 to 30 months on ibrutinib. The library was generated by the immunoSEQ multiplex PCR assay. TCRdb holds this immuneACCESS table with in-frame rearrangements only. Some clones are missing; in checked studies, unresolved V genes explain under half, and the rest has no known cause. For this sample there are tens of thousands of clones; around 60% appear just once. About a fifth of the sample lies in the top ten. Sequences were derived from PBMCs, sampled after 24 months of ibrutinib treatment. These receptors all stem from a human donor with chronic lymphocytic leukemia.

This clone has ten or more counts. The chain couples TRBV9 to TRBJ1-1; no clear D gene. With 7 bases removed from V and 4 bases from J, the gap between germline ends came to 11 bases. CDR3 size: 12 residues. Germline-derived CDR1 and CDR2 are SGDLS and YYNGEE. The CDR3 spells CASSSYGTEAFF. In nucleotides, the CDR3 is TGTGCCAGCTCCTCCTATGGCACTGAAGCTTTCTTT.

The rearrangement uses TRBV10-2 and TRBJ2-3, with TRBD1 matching over 10 bases. The CDR3 is 18 residues long. After removal of 3 bases from V and 4 bases from J, the junction contained 13 bases not matched to a gene. CDR1 is WSHSY and CDR2 is SAAADI in the germline V gene. The CDR3 loop is CASSDRFRGQGMADTQYF. CDR3 sequence (DNA): TGCGCCAGCAGTGACAGGTTTAGGGGACAGGGGATGGCAGATACGCAGTATTTT.

This clone showed up many times. The chain carries TRBV7-8 and TRBJ2-7; D call uncertain. The CDR3 covers 14 residues. Germline V gene sequence: CDR1 SGHVS, CDR2 FQNEAQ. Trimming shortened V by 0 bases and J by 3 bases, and 9 bases separated the two germline ends. Written as DNA, the CDR3 is TGTGCCAGCAGCTTAGCTTTGGATAGCTACGAGCAGTACGTC. Residues: CASSLALDSYEQYV.